These 18 T cell receptor beta chains originate from one sample sequenced in a study of control samples from healthy donors and cancer patients. The protocol was immunoSEQ multiplex PCR, while the TCRdb copy is restricted to in-frame clones and leaves out a portion. The data show under 150,000 clones, 85% to 90% seen once. The sequenced sample consisted of PBMCs. The receptors stem from a woman aged 45-60 years with colorectal cancer.

CDR3 nucleotides: TGTGCCAGCAGCTTTATCAGGGGGCCCCAGCATTTT. The encoded protein is CASSFIRGPQHF. This rearrangement joins TRBV7-2 to TRBJ1-5, with D possibly TRBD1 on 6 matching bases. The CDR3 spans 12 residues. V gave up 3 bases and J gave up 9 bases, with 9 bases separating them. Germline V gene sequence: CDR1 SGHTA, CDR2 FQGNSA.

V gene TRBV18 combines with J gene TRBJ2-3; 9 nucleotides line up with TRBD2. The CDR3 runs 15 residues. From germline, CDR1 is KGHSH and CDR2 LQKENI. V dropped 4 bases and J dropped 2; count of bases not matched to a gene: 4. CDR3 protein: CASSLGTSLTDTQYF. In DNA form, the CDR3 reads TGTGCCAGCTCACTAGGGACTAGCCTCACAGATACGCAGTATTTT. Variable domain in full (rest from reference TRBV18 and TRBJ2-3): NAGVMQNPRHLVRRRGQEARLRCSPMKGHSHVYWYRQLPEEGLKFMVYLQKENIIDESGMPKERFSAEFPKEGPSILRIQQVVRGDSAAYFCASSLGTSLTDTQYFGPGTRLTVL.

This chain links TRBV27 with TRBJ1-4; D is undetermined. Per the germline V gene, CDR1 is MNHEY and CDR2 is SMNVEV (reference sequence). Trimming left V 6 bases short and J 6 bases short, with 11 bases between. This CDR3 is 13 amino acids long. The CDR3 coding sequence is TGTGCCAGCAGCATGGACTTTTATGAAAAACTGTTTTTT. It translates to CASSMDFYEKLFF.

This chain connects TRBV7-8 to TRBJ2-7; 7 bases map to TRBD1. The V and J ends lost 5 bases and 3 bases, in that order; junction bases with no gene match: 10. Looked up from germline, CDR1 is SGHVS and CDR2 is FQNEAQ. This CDR3 spans 15 amino acids. The CDR3 is CASSPSQGVNYEQYF. Written as DNA, the CDR3 is TGTGCCAGCAGCCCCTCCCAGGGGGTTAACTACGAGCAGTACTTC.

This chain links TRBV19 with TRBJ1-2; D gene unclear. Looked up from germline, CDR1 is LNHDA and CDR2 is SQIVND (reference sequence). CDR3 length: 15 residues. V was shortened by 6 bases and J by 4 bases, with 18 bases between the two germline ends. CDR3 bases: TGTGCCAGTAGCGCAATAGACGCTCGAGTCTATGGCTACACCTTC. Translation: CASSAIDARVYGYTF.

The chain uses TRBV5-4 and TRBJ2-5; D possibly uses TRBD1 or TRBD2 (5 bases each). Trimming took 3 bases from V and 1 from J, leaving 10 bases between them. CDR3 length: 14 residues. In germline, CDR1 is SGHNT, CDR2 YYREEE (reference sequence). CDR3: CASSSGRGQETQYF. CDR3 bases: TGTGCCAGCAGCTCGGGACGGGGCCAAGAGACCCAGTACTTC.

In nucleotides, the CDR3 is TGTGCCAGCAGCTTAGAGCAGGGGATTCTGAACACCGGGGAGCTGTTTTTT. Translating it yields CASSLEQGILNTGELFF. J is TRBJ2-2 and V is TRBV7-3; tentative D call: TRBD1 (6 bases). The germline V gene has CDR1 SGHTA and CDR2 FQGTGA. This CDR3 has 17 amino acids. V was pared by 2 bases and J by 1 base, with 14 bases between.

The chain employs TRBV28 and TRBJ1-2, with D hard to call. Germline values: CDR1 MDHEN, CDR2 SYDVKM. Trimming cost V 6 bases and J 5 bases, with 13 bases left between them. This CDR3 has 13 amino acids. CDR3 nucleotide sequence: TGTGCCAGCAGCCCGGACGGACCGTATGGCTACACCTTC. Translating it yields CASSPDGPYGYTF.

The CDR3, as DNA: TGCGCCAGCAGTGTAATCTCTGGAAACACCATATATTTT. This sequence encodes CASSVISGNTIYF. This chain joins TRBV10-1 and TRBJ1-3; D gene unclear. Trimming took 4 bases from V and 0 from J, leaving 4 bases between them. Germline V lookup: CDR1 WNHNN, CDR2 SYGVQD (reference sequence). CDR3 length: 13 residues.

This clone was detected once. The sample carries other DNA sequences with the same CDR3. The V and J genes are TRBV6-5 and TRBJ2-7, with 7 bases lining up with TRBD1. The CDR3 totals 15 residues. Germline CDR1 reads MNHEY; CDR2 reads SVGAGI. V was clipped by 10 bases and J by 0 bases; unmatched bases: 12. CDR3 nucleotides: TGTGCCACCGTTGAACCGGACAGGATCTCCTACGAGCAGTACTTC. Translated, it gives CATVEPDRISYEQYF.

J is TRBJ2-3 and V is TRBV13, with D tentatively TRBD1 (7 bases). Germline V gene lookup returns CDR1 PRHDT and CDR2 FYEKMQ (reference sequence). The CDR3 is 14 amino acids. V was cut by 5 bases and J by 2 bases, with 11 bases left in between. CDR3 residues: CASSPGGPTDTQYF. The DNA of the CDR3 is TGTGCCAGCAGCCCAGGGGGGCCCACAGATACGCAGTATTTT.

The chain combines TRBV6-5 with TRBJ2-2, with D maybe TRBD2 (6 bases). V dropped 6 bases and J dropped 1 base, with 12 bases sitting between them. Looked up from germline, CDR1 is MNHEY and CDR2 is SVGAGI. This CDR3 contains 15 residues. CDR3 sequence reads: CASSPGLLNTGELFF. Written as DNA, the CDR3 is TGTGCCAGCAGCCCGGGACTCCTGAACACCGGGGAGCTGTTTTTT.

The rearrangement links TRBV27 to TRBJ2-7; D gene ambiguous. The V end was cut by 3 bases, the J end by 0 bases, with 9 bases between. The CDR3 contains 14 residues. Germline assignment: CDR1 MNHEY and CDR2 SMNVEV (reference sequence). The CDR3 loop reads CASSLTFISYEQYF. The CDR3 DNA is TGTGCCAGCAGTTTGACTTTTATCTCCTACGAGCAGTACTTC.

This chain joins TRBV30 and TRBJ2-5; 9 nucleotides agree with TRBD1. CDR3 length: 13 amino acids. Germline V gene sequence: CDR1 GTSNPN, CDR2 SVGIG (reference sequence). V was clipped by 7 bases and J by 5 bases; unmatched bases: 8. The CDR3 is CALLQGAGETQYF. DNA for the CDR3: TGTGCCTTACTACAGGGGGCTGGGGAGACCCAGTACTTC.

The chain carries TRBV27 and TRBJ2-7; unclear D gene. The CDR3 is 14 amino acids. The V end lost 2 bases, the J end lost 3 bases, and 11 bases lay between the germline ends. Germline assignment: CDR1 MNHEY and CDR2 SMNVEV (reference sequence). This CDR3 reads CASSLDGLRYEQYF. The CDR3 DNA reads TGTGCCAGCAGTTTAGACGGGCTCCGCTACGAGCAGTACTTC.

This clone was observed a single time. V gene TRBV11-2 combines with J gene TRBJ2-7, with a possible D match to TRBD1 (6 bases). Germline CDR1 and CDR2: SGHAT and FQNNGV. V was shortened by 10 bases and J by 2 bases, with 12 bases between the two germline ends. This CDR3 has 12 residues. DNA for the CDR3: TGTGCCACTGGACAGTACCCCTACGAGCAGTACTTC. Translating gives CATGQYPYEQYF.

The count of this clone is one. V and J are TRBV7-3 and TRBJ2-1; TRBD2 matches at 12 bases. Germline V gene lookup returns CDR1 SGHTA and CDR2 FQGTGA. This CDR3 is built from 17 residues. V lost 1 base, J lost 4 bases, and 5 bases stayed unmatched. The CDR3 loop is CASSLKTSGGFYNEQFF. DNA of the CDR3: TGTGCCAGCAGCTTAAAAACTAGCGGGGGGTTTTACAATGAGCAGTTCTTC.

This chain uses TRBV9 with TRBJ1-2; perhaps TRBD1 as D (6 bases). The germline CDR1 and CDR2 sequences are SGDLS and YYNGEE. The CDR3 consists of 15 residues. With 4 bases removed from V and 7 bases from J, the gap between germline ends came to 20 bases. The CDR3, as DNA: TGTGCCAGCAGCCCCCGGGACAATCTTGCAGGTGGCTACACCTTC. It translates to CASSPRDNLAGGYTF.